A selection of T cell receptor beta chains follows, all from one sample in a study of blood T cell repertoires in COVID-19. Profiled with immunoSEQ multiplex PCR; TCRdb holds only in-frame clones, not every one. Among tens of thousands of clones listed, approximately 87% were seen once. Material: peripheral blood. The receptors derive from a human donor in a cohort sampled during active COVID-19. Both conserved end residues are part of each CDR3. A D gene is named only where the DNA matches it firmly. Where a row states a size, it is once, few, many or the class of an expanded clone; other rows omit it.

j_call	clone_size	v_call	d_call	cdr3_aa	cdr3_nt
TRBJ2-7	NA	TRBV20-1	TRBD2	CSASEIASGRADYEQYF	TGCAGTGCTAGTGAGATTGCTAGCGGGAGGGCCGACTACGAGCAGTACTTC
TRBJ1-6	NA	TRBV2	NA	CASSERVPKGNSPLHF	TGTGCCAGCAGTGAGAGGGTGCCTAAAGGCAATTCACCCCTCCACTTT
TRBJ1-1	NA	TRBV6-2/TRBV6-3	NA	CASSSPGLTEAFF	TGTGCCAGCAGTTCCCCAGGGCTCACTGAAGCTTTCTTT
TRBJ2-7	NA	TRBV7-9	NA	CASSHQTGRSYEQYF	TGTGCCAGCAGCCACCAGACAGGGAGGTCCTACGAGCAGTACTTC
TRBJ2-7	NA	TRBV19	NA	CASSMSPISYEQYF	TGTGCCAGTAGTATGTCACCTATTTCCTACGAGCAGTACTTC
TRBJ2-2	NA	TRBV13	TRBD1	CASSALPPPTGAVGELFF	TGTGCCAGCAGCGCGCTACCCCCTCCGACAGGGGCGGTCGGGGAGCTGTTTTTT
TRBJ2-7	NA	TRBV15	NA	CATSREYATTAEQYF	TGTGCCACCAGCAGAGAGTACGCCACTACGGCAGAGCAGTACTTC
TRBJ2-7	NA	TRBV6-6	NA	CASSYHLSSYEQYF	TGTGCCAGCAGTTACCACTTAAGCTCCTACGAGCAGTACTTC
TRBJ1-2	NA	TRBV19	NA	CASSIGGRNGYTF	TGTGCCAGTAGTATCGGGGGGCGGAATGGCTACACCTTC
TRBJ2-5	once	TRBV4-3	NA	CASSQGLSGGETQYF	TGCGCCAGCAGCCAAGGACTGTCGGGGGGCGAGACCCAGTACTTC
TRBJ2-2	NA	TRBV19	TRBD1	CASTDRGRTGELFF	TGTGCCAGTACGGACAGGGGAAGGACCGGGGAGCTGTTTTTT
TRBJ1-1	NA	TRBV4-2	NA	CASSQDLTLGGNTEAFF	TGTGCCAGCAGCCAAGATCTTACCCTTGGAGGGAACACTGAAGCTTTCTTT
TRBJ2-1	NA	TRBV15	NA	CAAGTGAPMDEQFF	TGTGCCGCCGGGACGGGAGCTCCTATGGATGAGCAGTTCTTC
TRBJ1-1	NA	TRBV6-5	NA	CASSYYGTEAFF	TGTGCCAGCAGTTACTACGGCACTGAAGCTTTCTTT
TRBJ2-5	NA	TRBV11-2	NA	CASSLSAWGVQETQYF	TGTGCCAGCAGCTTAAGCGCCTGGGGGGTCCAAGAGACCCAGTACTTC
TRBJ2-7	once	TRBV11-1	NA	CASSLVDSYEQYF	TGTGCCAGCAGCTTAGTAGACTCCTACGAGCAGTACTTC
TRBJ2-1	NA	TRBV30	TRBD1	CAWSPGGLNEQFF	TGTGCCTGGAGTCCAGGGGGTTTGAATGAGCAGTTCTTC
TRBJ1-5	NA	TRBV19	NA	CASSIPWTENQPQHF	TGTGCCAGTAGTATCCCTTGGACAGAAAATCAGCCCCAGCATTTT
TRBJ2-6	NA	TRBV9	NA	CASSPAWAGGANVLTF	TGTGCCAGCAGCCCTGCTTGGGCTGGTGGGGCCAACGTCCTGACTTTC
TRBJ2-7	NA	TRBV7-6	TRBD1	CASSSQPLGQGGSEQYF	TGTGCCAGCAGCTCTCAGCCCTTGGGACAGGGGGGGTCCGAGCAGTACTTC
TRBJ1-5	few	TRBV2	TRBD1	CASRDQGGRNQPQHF	TGTGCCAGCAGGGACCAAGGGGGCCGCAATCAGCCCCAGCATTTT
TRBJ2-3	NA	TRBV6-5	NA	CASREVHSTDTQYF	TGTGCCAGCAGGGAGGTCCATAGCACAGATACGCAGTATTTT
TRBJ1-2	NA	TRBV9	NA	CASSPGQATGYTF	TGTGCCAGCAGCCCGGGACAAGCGACTGGCTACACCTTC
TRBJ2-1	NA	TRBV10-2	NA	CASKGGAYNEQFF	TGCGCCAGCAAGGGCGGGGCTTACAATGAGCAGTTCTTC
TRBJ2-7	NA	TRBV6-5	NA	CASSYQGGYEQYF	TGTGCCAGCAGTTACCAGGGAGGCTACGAGCAGTACTTC
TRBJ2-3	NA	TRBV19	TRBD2	CASSVGLAGGREGDTQYF	TGTGCCAGTAGTGTCGGACTAGCGGGGGGGCGAGAAGGGGATACGCAGTATTTT
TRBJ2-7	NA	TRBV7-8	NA	CASRPVGGSPSYEQYF	TGTGCCAGCAGGCCCGTAGGGGGTTCGCCCTCCTACGAGCAGTACTTC
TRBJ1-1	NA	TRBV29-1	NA	CSARPRGGAEAFF	TGCAGCGCCAGGCCTAGGGGGGGCGCTGAAGCTTTCTTT
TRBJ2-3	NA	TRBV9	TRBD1	CASSGRDRYTDTQYF	TGTGCCAGCAGCGGCCGGGACAGATACACAGATACGCAGTATTTT
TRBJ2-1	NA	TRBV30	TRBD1	CAWNLLGTGGHNEQFF	TGTGCCTGGAATTTGCTGGGGACAGGAGGTCACAATGAGCAGTTCTTC
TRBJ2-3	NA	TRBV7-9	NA	CASSSIGADTQYF	TGTGCCAGCAGCTCGATAGGGGCAGATACGCAGTATTTT
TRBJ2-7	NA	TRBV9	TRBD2	CASSVGASGRYEQYF	TGTGCCAGCAGCGTAGGGGCTAGCGGGAGGTACGAGCAGTACTTC
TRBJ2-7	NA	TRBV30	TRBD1	CAWSVPRTGAYEQYF	TGTGCCTGGAGTGTGCCCCGGACAGGGGCCTACGAGCAGTACTTC
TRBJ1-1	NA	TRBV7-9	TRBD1	CASSPDRAEAFF	TGTGCCAGCAGCCCGGACAGGGCCGAAGCTTTCTTT
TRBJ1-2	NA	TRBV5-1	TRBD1	CASSLIQGNYGYTF	TGCGCCAGCAGCTTGATACAGGGGAACTATGGCTACACCTTC
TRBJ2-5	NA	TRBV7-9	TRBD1	CASSLAGQGLETQYF	TGTGCCAGCAGCTTAGCGGGACAGGGTCTGGAGACCCAGTACTTC
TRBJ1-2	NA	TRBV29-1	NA	CSVEDEEGGYGYTF	TGCAGCGTTGAAGACGAGGAGGGAGGGTATGGCTACACCTTC
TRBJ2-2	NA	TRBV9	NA	CASSVKQGVSGELFF	TGTGCCAGCAGCGTAAAACAGGGAGTCAGCGGGGAGCTGTTTTTT
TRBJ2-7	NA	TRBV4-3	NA	CASSQEGGSAYEQYF	TGCGCCAGCAGCCAAGAAGGCGGGTCCGCCTACGAGCAGTACTTC
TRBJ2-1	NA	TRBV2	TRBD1	CASNRQGGEQFF	TGTGCCAGCAACCGACAGGGGGGAGAGCAGTTCTTC
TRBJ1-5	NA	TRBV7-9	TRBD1	CASSSLQGAGSNQPQHF	TGTGCCAGCAGCTCCCTGCAGGGGGCTGGTAGCAATCAGCCCCAGCATTTT
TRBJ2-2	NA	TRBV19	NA	CASRWARNTGELFF	TGTGCCAGTAGGTGGGCTCGGAACACCGGGGAGCTGTTTTTT
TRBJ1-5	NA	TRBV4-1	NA	CASSLHPQNNQPQHF	TGCGCCAGCAGCCTCCATCCCCAGAACAATCAGCCCCAGCATTTT